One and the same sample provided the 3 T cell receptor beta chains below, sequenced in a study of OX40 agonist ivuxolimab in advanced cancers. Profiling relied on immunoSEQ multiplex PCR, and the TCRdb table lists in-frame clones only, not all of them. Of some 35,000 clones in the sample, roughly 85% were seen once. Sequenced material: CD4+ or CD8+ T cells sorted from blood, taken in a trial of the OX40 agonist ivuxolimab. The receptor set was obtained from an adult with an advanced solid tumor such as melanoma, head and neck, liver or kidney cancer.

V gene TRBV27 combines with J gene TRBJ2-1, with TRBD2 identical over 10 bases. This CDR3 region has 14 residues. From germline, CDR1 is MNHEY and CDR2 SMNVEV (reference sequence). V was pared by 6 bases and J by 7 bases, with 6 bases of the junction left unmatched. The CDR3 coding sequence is TGTGCCAGCAGGCAAGCGGGAGGGCCGAATGAGCAGTTCTTC. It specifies CASRQAGGPNEQFF.

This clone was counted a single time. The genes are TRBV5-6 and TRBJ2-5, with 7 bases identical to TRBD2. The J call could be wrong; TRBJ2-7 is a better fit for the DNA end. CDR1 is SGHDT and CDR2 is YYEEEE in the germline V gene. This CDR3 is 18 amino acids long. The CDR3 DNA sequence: TGTGCCAGCAGCTTCTCCTCCCCGGGACTACCGGCTCCCTACGAGCAGTACTTC. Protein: CASSFSSPGLPAPYEQYF.

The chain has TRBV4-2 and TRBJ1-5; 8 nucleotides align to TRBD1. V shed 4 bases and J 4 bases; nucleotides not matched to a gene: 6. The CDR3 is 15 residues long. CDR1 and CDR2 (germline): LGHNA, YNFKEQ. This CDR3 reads CASSPWTGSNQPQHF. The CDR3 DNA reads TGTGCCAGCAGCCCTTGGACAGGGAGTAATCAGCCCCAGCATTTT.